This T cell receptor (beta chain) originates from a study of shared clonotypes between healthy human individuals. The data were produced by immunoSEQ multiplex PCR, yet TCRdb's version contains in-frame clones alone and is incomplete. The data show hundreds of thousands of clones, about two thirds seen once. The ends were cut back, 4 bases at V and 2 bases at J, with 12 bases in the middle. This CDR3 is 14 amino acids long. Germline loops: CDR1 LNHDA, CDR2 SQIVND (reference sequence). This chain links TRBV19 with TRBJ2-7, with D possibly TRBD1 on 6 matching bases. The specimen sequenced was memory CD4+ T cells sorted from blood. Sample subset: CD45RA-negative fraction. The clonotype was recovered from a woman aged 25 to 39 in good health. CDR3 DNA: TGTGCCAGTAGTAGGACAGTCGTTACCTACGAGCAGTACTTC. Protein: CASSRTVVTYEQYF.